This T cell receptor beta chain was found in a study of tissue T cells after allogeneic stem cell transplantation. Points on this clone: Mouse gene names apply. The CDR3 end is not reached by the read, which stops 1 residue before it; the germline J gene fills it in.

Sequencing of TCRbeta CDR3 at survey depth gave sequences and template counts. Produced via immunoSEQ multiplex PCR; TCRdb's table is partial and in-frame only. The table has 3,500 to 4,500 clones, 47% seen once. The CDR3 extends over 11 amino acids. CDR1 and CDR2 (germline): KGHTA, FQNQQP. The time point is: mouse harvest day 14 after allogeneic transplant. The graft held 10^6 splenic CD5+ T cells and 10^7 T-cell-depleted bone marrow cells. This receptor was identified in a female BALB/c mouse given C57BL/6 T cells with graft-versus-host disease after an allogeneic hematopoietic cell transplant. V is TRBV23 and J is TRBJ2-1. Sequenced sample: gut tissue. The CDR3 is CSSSQFAEQFF. CDR3 DNA (partial): TGCTCCAGCAGTCAATTTGCTGAGCAGTTC.